These T cell receptor beta chains were read from a single sample in a study of neoadjuvant nivolumab and ipilimumab in lung cancer. TCRdb's table, derived via immunoSEQ multiplex PCR, lists solely in-frame clones and lacks some. The data contain about 20,000 clones, approximately 76% of them singletons. The input for sequencing was tumor tissue, taken after neoadjuvant nivolumab, alone or with ipilimumab, at or shortly before surgery. The receptors were gathered from an adult with non-small cell lung cancer. The CDR3 runs from the conserved cysteine through the conserved F or W. Fields, in order: D gene, V gene, clone size, J gene, CDR3 DNA, CDR3 protein. The D gene is left open where the match is weak. Rows give clone size only sometimes, using once, few, many, or a class for an expanded clone.

d_call: .; v_call: TRBV5-1; clone_size: .; j_call: TRBJ2-7; cdr3_nt: TGCGCCAGCAGAAACGGATCGTCCCACGAGCAGTACTTC; cdr3_aa: CASRNGSSHEQYF
d_call: .; v_call: TRBV7-8; clone_size: .; j_call: TRBJ2-7; cdr3_nt: TGTGCCAGCAGCGTTACAGGGACCTACGAGCAGTACTTC; cdr3_aa: CASSVTGTYEQYF
d_call: .; v_call: TRBV6-5; clone_size: .; j_call: TRBJ1-1; cdr3_nt: TGTGCCAGCAGTCTCGCAGGCATTACTGAAGCTTTCTTT; cdr3_aa: CASSLAGITEAFF
d_call: .; v_call: TRBV14; clone_size: .; j_call: TRBJ2-6; cdr3_nt: TGTGCCAGCAGCCAAGAACTGGGCCTCTCTGGGGCCAACGTCCTGACTTTC; cdr3_aa: CASSQELGLSGANVLTF
d_call: TRBD1; v_call: TRBV6-6; clone_size: few; j_call: TRBJ1-4; cdr3_nt: TGTGCCAGCAGTTACCCTGGACAGGGAATAGTAAAACTGTTTTTT; cdr3_aa: CASSYPGQGIVKLFF
d_call: .; v_call: TRBV5-1; clone_size: few; j_call: TRBJ1-6; cdr3_nt: TGCGCCAGCAGCCCTGACAGAAACTCCTATAATTCACCCCTCCACTTT; cdr3_aa: CASSPDRNSYNSPLHF
d_call: .; v_call: TRBV6-1; clone_size: .; j_call: TRBJ1-3; cdr3_nt: TGTGCCAGCAGTGCAGGGTCCCAGGGAAACACCATATATTTT; cdr3_aa: CASSAGSQGNTIYF
d_call: .; v_call: TRBV5-5; clone_size: .; j_call: TRBJ1-2; cdr3_nt: TGTGCCAGCAGCTCTGGGGACGGGGGCTACACCTTC; cdr3_aa: CASSSGDGGYTF
d_call: TRBD1; v_call: TRBV18; clone_size: .; j_call: TRBJ2-5; cdr3_nt: TGTGCCAGCTCACCCGACAGGGTTACTCAGGGGACCCAGTACTTC; cdr3_aa: CASSPDRVTQGTQYF
d_call: .; v_call: TRBV7-9; clone_size: .; j_call: TRBJ1-3; cdr3_nt: TGTGCCAGCAGCCCCGACATTTTCCCTGGAAACACCATATATTTT; cdr3_aa: CASSPDIFPGNTIYF
d_call: TRBD1; v_call: TRBV19; clone_size: .; j_call: TRBJ1-5; cdr3_nt: TGTGCCAGTAGCTTGGCGGGACAGCGGAATCAGCCCCAGCATTTT; cdr3_aa: CASSLAGQRNQPQHF
d_call: TRBD2; v_call: TRBV7-3; clone_size: .; j_call: TRBJ2-1; cdr3_nt: TGTGCCAGCAGCCCGACTAGCGGGGACTACAATGAGCAGTTCTTC; cdr3_aa: CASSPTSGDYNEQFF
d_call: .; v_call: TRBV5-1; clone_size: once; j_call: TRBJ2-5; cdr3_nt: TGCGCCAGCGGGCGAGGGCGGCGCGACGAAGAAGAGACCCAGTACTTC; cdr3_aa: CASGRGRRDEEETQYF
d_call: TRBD2; v_call: TRBV7-3; clone_size: .; j_call: TRBJ2-3; cdr3_nt: TGTGCCAGCAGCTTAACGTCCCTAGCGGGGGGGATAGATACGCAGTATTTT; cdr3_aa: CASSLTSLAGGIDTQYF
d_call: TRBD2; v_call: TRBV9; clone_size: .; j_call: TRBJ2-7; cdr3_nt: TGTGCCAGCAGCGTATCGGGGGGGTTTAGCTCCTACGAGCAGTACTTC; cdr3_aa: CASSVSGGFSSYEQYF
d_call: TRBD1; v_call: TRBV5-6; clone_size: .; j_call: TRBJ2-3; cdr3_nt: TGTGCCAGCAGCTTTAGGCATCAGGGGGCTACGCAGTATTTT; cdr3_aa: CASSFRHQGATQYF
d_call: .; v_call: TRBV11-2; clone_size: .; j_call: TRBJ2-1; cdr3_nt: TGTGCCAGCAGCTCCGGGGTATCCCCTTACAATGAGCAGTTCTTC; cdr3_aa: CASSSGVSPYNEQFF
d_call: .; v_call: TRBV9; clone_size: medium-sized; j_call: TRBJ1-2; cdr3_nt: TGTGCCAGCAGCGTACGGGGTGACTCCTATGGCTACACCTTC; cdr3_aa: CASSVRGDSYGYTF
d_call: TRBD2; v_call: TRBV4-2; clone_size: few; j_call: TRBJ2-3; cdr3_nt: TGTGCCAGCAGCCAATTGAGACTAGCCCCAGATACGCAGTATTTT; cdr3_aa: CASSQLRLAPDTQYF
d_call: .; v_call: TRBV6-5; clone_size: once; j_call: TRBJ1-1; cdr3_nt: TGTGCCAGCAGCCGTTCGAACACTGAAGCTTTCTTT; cdr3_aa: CASSRSNTEAFF
d_call: .; v_call: TRBV5-1; clone_size: .; j_call: TRBJ2-6; cdr3_nt: TGCGCCAGCAGCTTGGAATCGGTCAGGGCGGGTTCTCTCTCTGGGGCCAACGTCCTGACTTTC; cdr3_aa: CASSLESVRAGSLSGANVLTF
d_call: .; v_call: TRBV11-2; clone_size: .; j_call: TRBJ2-7; cdr3_nt: TGTGCCAGCAGCACCGCTAGGGTTCGGGAGCAGTACTTC; cdr3_aa: CASSTARVREQYF
d_call: TRBD2; v_call: TRBV5-1; clone_size: .; j_call: TRBJ2-1; cdr3_nt: TGCGCCAGCAGCCGAGACAGCGGGGACTACAATGAGCAGTTCTTC; cdr3_aa: CASSRDSGDYNEQFF
d_call: .; v_call: TRBV11-1; clone_size: once; j_call: TRBJ2-2; cdr3_nt: TGTGCCAGCAGCTTAGTCTCCGGATCGAACACCGGGGAGCTGTTTTTT; cdr3_aa: CASSLVSGSNTGELFF
d_call: TRBD1; v_call: TRBV5-1; clone_size: .; j_call: TRBJ1-6; cdr3_nt: TGCGCCAGCAGCTCTCAGGGGGAGGCACCCCTCCACTTT; cdr3_aa: CASSSQGEAPLHF
d_call: .; v_call: TRBV11-2; clone_size: .; j_call: TRBJ1-4; cdr3_nt: TGTGCCAGCAGCCGAAGCCCAAGGAATAAACTGTTTTTT; cdr3_aa: CASSRSPRNKLFF
d_call: .; v_call: TRBV5-1; clone_size: .; j_call: TRBJ2-5; cdr3_nt: TGCGCCAGCAGCTTGGTGGGGAACACCCAAGAGACCCAGTACTTC; cdr3_aa: CASSLVGNTQETQYF
d_call: TRBD1; v_call: TRBV5-4; clone_size: .; j_call: TRBJ1-2; cdr3_nt: TGTGCCAGCAGCAGGGACAGGGCGGGCTATGGCTACACCTTC; cdr3_aa: CASSRDRAGYGYTF